The present TCR beta chain was sequenced within a study of blood T cell repertoires in COVID-19. The germline CDR1 and CDR2 sequences are MNHEY and SMNVEV (reference sequence). V gave up 5 bases and J gave up 5 bases; unmatched junction bases: 6. There are 14 residues in the CDR3. TCRdb's table, derived via immunoSEQ multiplex PCR, lists solely in-frame clones and lacks some. The sample includes under 150,000 clones, around 85% of them seen just once. The sequence was collected from a woman aged 60-75 years with COVID-19, enrolled during active disease. This chain joins TRBV27 and TRBJ2-3, with 8 nucleotides matching TRBD2. Sequenced input: peripheral blood. The CDR3 DNA is TGTGCCAGCAGTGGCGGGACTAGTGAAGATACGCAGTATTTT. It specifies CASSGGTSEDTQYF.